This is a list of T cell receptor beta chains from one sample in a study of blood T cell repertoires in COVID-19. Sequenced by immunoSEQ multiplex PCR; TCRdb stores in-frame clones only, minus some. The table records a few hundred thousand clones, under 90% of them present only once. The sequenced sample was PBMCs or T cells enriched from blood (not recorded which). The receptors come from a woman aged 18-29 years who had recovered from COVID-19. CDR3s include the opening cysteine and the closing phenylalanine or tryptophan. A D gene is named only where the DNA matches it firmly. Size tells how often a clone was seen (once, few, many) or the class of an expanded clone, and some rows leave it out.

V gene,D gene,clone size,J gene,CDR3 protein,CDR3 DNA
TRBV6-1,-,-,TRBJ1-1,CASSEWGLDTEAFF,TGTGCCAGCAGTGAATGGGGGCTTGACACTGAAGCTTTCTTT
TRBV2,TRBD1,-,TRBJ1-2,CASRETGADGYTF,TGTGCCAGCAGGGAGACAGGGGCGGATGGCTACACCTTC
TRBV5-5,TRBD1,few,TRBJ2-7,CASSLATRQGAREQYF,TGTGCCAGCAGCTTGGCCACCCGACAGGGGGCGCGAGAGCAGTACTTC
TRBV27,TRBD1,few,TRBJ1-1,CASSRDRGGTEAFF,TGTGCCAGCAGTCGAGACAGGGGCGGCACTGAAGCTTTCTTT
TRBV10-3,TRBD1,-,TRBJ2-3,CAISEGTGTDTQYF,TGTGCCATCAGTGAAGGGACAGGGACAGATACGCAGTATTTT
TRBV12-3/TRBV12-4,-,-,TRBJ1-1,CASSLGLPTEAFF,TGTGCCAGCAGTTTGGGCCTCCCCACTGAAGCTTTCTTT
TRBV11-3,TRBD1,few,TRBJ1-1,CASSLGTGRTEAFF,TGTGCCAGCAGCCTCGGGACAGGTAGGACTGAAGCTTTCTTT
TRBV27,-,-,TRBJ2-2,CAIVEANTGELFF,TGTGCCATCGTGGAGGCGAACACCGGGGAGCTGTTTTTT
TRBV5-1,-,-,TRBJ2-7,CASSPEISYEQYF,TGCGCCAGCAGTCCGGAGATCTCCTACGAGCAGTACTTC
TRBV9,TRBD2,-,TRBJ2-1,CASSVGLAGMDEQFF,TGTGCCAGCAGCGTAGGGCTAGCGGGAATGGATGAGCAGTTCTTC
TRBV7-2,-,once,TRBJ1-1,CASQAGHSGSTEAFF,TGTGCCAGCCAGGCGGGGCATTCGGGTAGCACTGAAGCTTTCTTT
TRBV9,-,-,TRBJ1-2,CASSAMSGDNYGYTF,TGTGCCAGCAGCGCGATGAGCGGGGATAACTATGGCTACACCTTC
TRBV5-1,-,few,TRBJ2-5,CASSGGQKETQYF,TGCGCCAGCAGCGGGGGCCAAAAAGAGACCCAGTACTTC